These 32 T cell receptor beta chains were all obtained from the same sample, sequenced in a study of cytomegalovirus exposure and HLA in healthy donors. The PCR was carried out with 60 Vbeta primers and 13 Jbeta primers. Assay used: immunoSEQ multiplex PCR; TCRdb lists only in-frame clones, some missing. The data hold some 220,000 clones, with 77% observed a single time. Source material: PBMCs. The source of these receptors is an older woman in good health and CMV-seropositive.

The chain couples TRBV5-1 to TRBJ2-5; maybe TRBD2 (6 bases). Trimming removed 1 base from V and 4 bases from J, with 8 bases in between. The CDR3 consists of 13 residues. Germline assignment: CDR1 SGHRS and CDR2 YFSETQ. The CDR3 sequence is CASSLMGGETQYF. The CDR3 DNA is TGCGCCAGCAGCTTGATGGGGGGAGAGACCCAGTACTTC. Variable domain in full (rest from reference TRBV5-1 and TRBJ2-5): KAGVTQTPRYLIKTRGQQVTLSCSPISGHRSVSWYQQTPGQGLQFLFEYFSETQRNKGNFPGRFSGRQFSNSRSEMNVSTLELGDSALYLCASSLMGGETQYFGPGTRLLVL.

This clone came up once. The chain combines TRBV7-2 with TRBJ2-3, with TRBD1 as a possible D gene (6 bases). From germline, CDR1 is SGHTA and CDR2 FQGNSA. Trimming took 6 bases from V and 5 from J, leaving 9 bases between them. This CDR3 has 12 residues. The DNA for the CDR3 is TGTGCCAGCAGGCCACAGGGAGATACGCAGTATTTT. Encoded protein: CASRPQGDTQYF.

The chain joins TRBV12-5 to TRBJ1-1; D call uncertain. This CDR3 has 12 residues. In germline, CDR1 is LGHNT, CDR2 FRNRAP. The germline V and J ends were trimmed by 5 bases and 3 bases, with 7 bases remaining between them. The CDR3 DNA reads as TGTGCTAGTGGTGCCCGGGACACTGAAGCTTTCTTT. This sequence encodes CASGARDTEAFF.

The chain carries TRBV20-1 and TRBJ2-1, with a tentative D call TRBD2 (6 bases). CDR1 and CDR2 (germline): DFQATT, SNEGSKA (reference sequence). This CDR3 is built from 10 residues. CDR3 sequence: CSPGGNEQFF. Here the CDR3 DNA reads TGCAGCCCTGGAGGGAATGAGCAGTTCTTC.

V gene TRBV7-6 combines with J gene TRBJ2-6; a weak D match, TRBD2 (6 bases). The CDR3 totals 16 residues. The V end was cut by 4 bases, the J end by 1 base, with 11 bases between. The germline gives CDR1 SGHVS, CDR2 FNYEAQ. CDR3 DNA sequence: TGTGCCAGCAGCTCTCTAGCGTCGTCTGGGGCCAACGTCCTGACTTTC. Its protein is CASSSLASSGANVLTF.

The chain has TRBV13 and TRBJ2-7, with D perhaps TRBD2 (5 bases). The CDR3 totals 13 residues. V dropped 3 bases and J dropped 4 bases, with 10 bases sitting between them. CDR1 is PRHDT and CDR2 is FYEKMQ in the germline V gene (reference sequence). CDR3 in amino acids: CASSFEGSYEQYF. The CDR3 coding sequence is TGTGCCAGCAGCTTCGAGGGCTCATACGAGCAGTACTTC.

The chain uses TRBV19 and TRBJ1-2, with D unclear. The germline gives CDR1 LNHDA, CDR2 SQIVND (reference sequence). Between the trimmed V and J ends, which lost 0 bases and 4 bases, there was a span of 6 bases. The CDR3 consists of 13 residues. The CDR3 reads CASSIDPRYGYTF. The CDR3 nucleotides read TGTGCCAGTAGTATAGATCCCCGCTATGGCTACACCTTC.

This clone was seen a few times. CDR3 loop: CASSSLTGGWGETQYF. CDR3 DNA: TGTGCCAGCAGTTCCCTGACAGGGGGGTGGGGGGAGACCCAGTACTTC. The V call is TRBV28, the J call TRBJ2-5; TRBD1 aligns across 9 bases. Germline lookup yields CDR1 MDHEN and CDR2 SYDVKM. This CDR3 is built from 16 residues. The J segment lost 5 bases and the V segment lost 4 bases, leaving 11 bases of the junction unmatched.

The chain is built from TRBV11-3 and TRBJ2-5; 13 nucleotides agree with TRBD2. The CDR3 is 15 residues long. Germline assignment: CDR1 SGHNT and CDR2 YENEEA. V lost 5 bases, J lost 3 bases, and 3 bases stayed unmatched. CDR3 region: CASSPGTSGEETQYF. The CDR3 nucleotides are TGTGCCAGCAGCCCCGGGACTAGCGGGGAAGAGACCCAGTACTTC.

There are a few counts of this clone. The chain's CDR3 is CASSFTGDSQPQHF. CDR3 nucleotide sequence: TGTGCCAGCAGCTTTACAGGGGACAGTCAGCCCCAGCATTTT. This chain uses TRBV7-8 with TRBJ1-5; 7 bases agree with TRBD1. The CDR3 runs 14 residues. Germline CDR1 and CDR2: SGHVS and FQNEAQ. V trimming: 3 bases; J trimming: 6 bases; junction bases outside the gene matches: 5. Supplemented by reference TRBV7-8 and TRBJ1-5, the full variable domain reads GAGVSQSPRYKVAKRGQDVALRCDPISGHVSLFWYQQALGQGPEFLTYFQNEAQLDKSGLPSDRFFAERPEGSVSTLKIQRTQQEDSAVYLCASSFTGDSQPQHFGDGTRLSIL.

This chain joins TRBV28 and TRBJ1-2; D is unresolved. The length of the CDR3 is 11 residues. V lost 7 bases and J 8 bases, leaving 11 bases between the germline ends. Germline V CDR1 and CDR2: MDHEN, SYDVKM. Written as DNA, the CDR3 is TGTGCCAGCACCGGGAGGCCCGGCTACACCTTC. Residues: CASTGRPGYTF.

This clone appeared once. The rearrangement joins TRBV6-6 to TRBJ2-1, with TRBD1 identical over 7 bases. Losses at the gene ends were 5 bases for V and 1 base for J; bases not matched to a gene: 5. Per the germline V gene, CDR1 is MNHNY and CDR2 is SVGAGI (reference sequence). The CDR3 covers 15 residues. The CDR3 region has the DNA TGTGCCAGCAGTCTTCAGGGGGAATCCTACAATGAGCAGTTCTTC. It yields the protein CASSLQGESYNEQFF.

The V gene is TRBV27, the J gene TRBJ2-1; TRBD2 aligns across 8 bases. The V segment lost 1 base and the J segment 4 bases; nucleotides outside the gene matches: 6. CDR1 is MNHEY, CDR2 SMNVEV, per germline (reference sequence). The CDR3 is 16 amino acids. CDR3 in DNA: TGTGCCAGCAGTTTATTTGGCGGGGGGCCTTACAATGAGCAGTTCTTC. This encodes CASSLFGGGPYNEQFF.

V usage is TRBV28 and J usage is TRBJ2-1, with 9 bases identical to TRBD2. V lost 1 base to trimming and J lost 7 bases; unmatched junction nucleotides: 5. The CDR3 runs 15 residues. Germline CDR1 is MDHEN and CDR2 is SYDVKM. The CDR3 region has the DNA TGTGCCAGCAGTTTATCTAGCGGGGAATTAAATGAGCAGTTCTTC. As protein: CASSLSSGELNEQFF.

The J gene is TRBJ1-2, the V gene TRBV6-1; D remains unclear. The CDR3 spans 11 residues. Trimming removed 5 bases from V and 11 bases from J, with 12 bases in between. Germline-derived CDR1 and CDR2 are MNHNS and SASEGT. The DNA of the CDR3 is TGTGCCAGCAGTAAGCATGTGGTGTACACCTTC. Translation gives CASSKHVVYTF.

The chain employs TRBV4-3 and TRBJ2-3; perhaps TRBD2 as D (6 bases). The CDR3 covers 14 residues. Trimming removed 0 bases from V and 6 bases from J, with 10 bases in between. Per germline, CDR1 LGHNA and CDR2 YSLEER. The chain's CDR3 is CASSQDPGVDTQYF. CDR3 bases: TGCGCCAGCAGCCAAGATCCGGGAGTGGATACGCAGTATTTT.

This chain links TRBV28 with TRBJ1-1; the D gene is possibly TRBD1 (6 bases). The V and J ends lost 7 bases and 2 bases respectively, with 14 bases between them. In germline, CDR1 is MDHEN, CDR2 SYDVKM. The CDR3 loop spans 14 amino acids. CDR3 amino acids: CASTLPQGNTEAFF. CDR3 nucleotides: TGTGCCAGCACCTTACCACAGGGAAACACTGAAGCTTTCTTT.

The chain joins TRBV6-6 to TRBJ1-3, with D hard to call. In germline, CDR1 is MNHNY, CDR2 SVGAGI (reference sequence). Trimming removed 7 bases from V and 2 bases from J, with 12 bases in between. This CDR3 is 14 amino acids long. CDR3 protein: CASTLRLAGNTIYF. In nucleotides, the CDR3 is TGTGCCAGCACCTTGAGGCTCGCTGGAAACACCATATATTTT.

This clone was detected only once. The chain has TRBV7-2 and TRBJ2-1; D is perhaps TRBD2 (5 bases). Germline values: CDR1 SGHTA, CDR2 FQGNSA. CDR3 size: 13 residues. The V gene lost 2 bases and the J gene lost 10 bases, with 12 bases spanning the gap. The CDR3 region has the DNA TGTGCCAGCAGCTTAACCCGGGAATCGGAGCAGTTCTTC. Translated, it gives CASSLTRESEQFF.

The gene calls are TRBV19 and TRBJ2-2, with a weak D call TRBD1 (5 bases). V gave up 2 bases and J gave up 7 bases, with 8 bases separating them. The CDR3 runs to 13 residues. CDR1 is LNHDA, CDR2 SQIVND, per germline (reference sequence). The CDR3 DNA sequence: TGTGCCAGTAGTATACAGGGTGACGGGGAGCTGTTTTTT. Its protein is CASSIQGDGELFF.

The J gene is TRBJ1-2, the V gene TRBV19; a possible D gene is TRBD1 (6 bases). Germline V CDR1 and CDR2: LNHDA, SQIVND (reference sequence). Trimming left V 7 bases short and J 2 bases short, with 14 bases between. The CDR3 loop spans 14 amino acids. The CDR3 nucleotides are TGTGCCAGTACCCCGATGGGGGCGAACTATGGCTACACCTTC. Translation: CASTPMGANYGYTF.

This clone was observed a handful of times. The chain has TRBV5-4 and TRBJ1-5; a weak D match, TRBD1 (5 bases). The germline V and J ends were trimmed by 4 bases and 2 bases, with 16 bases remaining between them. The germline V gene has CDR1 SGHNT and CDR2 YYREEE (reference sequence). This CDR3 contains 16 residues. The CDR3 sequence is CASSMGGEVGNQPQHF. The CDR3 DNA follows: TGTGCCAGCAGCATGGGAGGGGAGGTAGGCAATCAGCCCCAGCATTTT.

This clone was detected a few times. The chain couples TRBV6-5 to TRBJ1-2; D is ambiguous. The CDR3 has 13 residues. The V gene's germline CDR1 is MNHEY and CDR2 SVGAGI. Trimming removed 3 bases from V and 8 bases from J, with 13 bases in between. CDR3 nucleotide sequence: TGTGCCAGCAGTTATCTCGACCGGAGCGGCTACACCTTC. Translation: CASSYLDRSGYTF.

V usage is TRBV30 and J usage is TRBJ1-1, with unresolved D. The CDR3 has 12 amino acids. V was shortened by 4 bases and J by 6 bases, with 12 bases between the two germline ends. Germline V CDR1 and CDR2: GTSNPN, SVGIG (reference sequence). CDR3 DNA sequence: TGTGCCTGGAATCTAATTGGGCCTGAAGCTTTCTTT. This encodes CAWNLIGPEAFF.

The rearrangement uses TRBV30 and TRBJ2-2; 12 nucleotides line up with TRBD2. Trimming cost V 4 bases and J 5 bases; bases outside gene matches: 5. Germline V lookup: CDR1 GTSNPN, CDR2 SVGIG (reference sequence). The CDR3 is 15 residues long. In nucleotides, the CDR3 is TGTGCCTGGACTAGCGGGAGGGGAGGTACCGGGGAGCTGTTTTTT. Amino acids: CAWTSGRGGTGELFF. The variable domain in full, completed from reference TRBV30 and TRBJ2-2, reads SQTIHQWPATLVQPVGSPLSLECTVEGTSNPNLYWYRQAAGRGLQLLFYSVGIGQISSEVPQNLSASRPQDRQFILSSKKLLLSDSGFYLCAWTSGRGGTGELFFGEGSRLTVL.

This clone appeared a few times. V and J are TRBV5-1 and TRBJ2-1; 13 nucleotides agree with TRBD2. The CDR3 totals 16 residues. V lost 4 bases, J lost 5 bases, and 6 bases stayed unmatched. Germline lookup yields CDR1 SGHRS and CDR2 YFSETQ. For the CDR3, the DNA is TGCGCCAGCAGCCCCGGAGGGACTAGCGGGGACAATGAGCAGTTCTTC. This gives the protein CASSPGGTSGDNEQFF.

The CDR3 is CASSTDYQETQYF. DNA of the CDR3: TGTGCCAGCAGCACGGACTATCAGGAGACCCAGTACTTC. This chain connects TRBV7-2 to TRBJ2-5, with a possible D match to TRBD2 (6 bases). There are 13 residues in the CDR3. V was shortened by 5 bases and J by 5 bases, with 12 bases between the two germline ends. Germline values: CDR1 SGHTA, CDR2 FQGNSA.

The chain couples TRBV28 to TRBJ1-2, with D possibly TRBD1 on 6 matching bases. The germline V gene encodes CDR1 MDHEN and CDR2 SYDVKM. V lost 6 bases to trimming and J lost 4 bases, with 15 bases between them. The CDR3 spans 14 residues. The DNA for the CDR3 is TGTGCCAGCAGCCTTAGGGGGACGCCCTATGGCTACACCTTC. It is translated as CASSLRGTPYGYTF.

The chain couples TRBV7-3 to TRBJ2-6, with D unresolved. The V and J ends lost 5 bases and 4 bases respectively, with 12 bases between them. Germline CDR1 and CDR2: SGHTA and FQGTGA. The CDR3 contains 15 residues. CDR3 sequence: CASSPYVYGANVLTF. DNA of the CDR3: TGTGCCAGCAGCCCATATGTCTACGGGGCCAACGTCCTGACTTTC.

V and J are TRBV6-5 and TRBJ2-1, with D possibly matching TRBD1 (5 bases). The CDR3 runs to 15 residues. The germline CDR1 and CDR2 sequences are MNHEY and SVGAGI. Trimming removed 5 bases at V and 0 bases at J, with 11 bases between. As DNA, the CDR3 is TGTGCCAGCAGTACGACAGCGCTCTCCTACAATGAGCAGTTCTTC. It translates to CASSTTALSYNEQFF.

The V and J genes are TRBV9 and TRBJ2-5; D may be TRBD1 (5 bases). The end of the DNA aligns better with TRBJ2-7, so the J call may be wrong. CDR3 length: 14 residues. Germline CDR1 SGDLS, CDR2 YYNGEE. The CDR3 loop is CASSVGRTNYEQYF. The CDR3 bases are TGTGCCAGCAGCGTAGGAAGGACAAACTACGAGCAGTACTTC.

The genes are TRBV30 and TRBJ1-3; D perhaps matches TRBD1 (6 bases). This CDR3 comprises 17 residues. Trimming left V 0 bases short and J 0 bases short, with 15 bases between. Germline CDR1 GTSNPN, CDR2 SVGIG (reference sequence). CDR3 sequence reads: CAWSVLRGTSSGNTIYF. The DNA for the CDR3 is TGTGCCTGGAGTGTACTGAGGGGGACAAGCTCTGGAAACACCATATATTTT.